This T cell receptor beta chain was recovered during a study of cytomegalovirus exposure and HLA in healthy donors. Overall study findings and caveats: Later on, a genetic analysis was performed. It linked a missense variant in DCLRE1C with V- and J-gene trimming of TCR beta. The records held CMV serostatus as the only immune exposure information. It has been reported that TCR beta sequences accurately predicted the HLA-A and HLA-B alleles of most subjects. In vitro assays verified that three CMV-associated chains recognized CMV antigens specifically.

Remarks on this clone: The antigen is undetermined.

With 60 Vbeta and 13 Jbeta primers, the PCR was carried out. Sequenced by immunoSEQ multiplex PCR; TCRdb stores in-frame clones only, minus some. This table has around 150,000 clones, roughly 84% appearing once. CDR1 and CDR2 from the germline V gene are MNHEY and SVGAGI. The CDR3 sequence is 12 residues long. V was trimmed by 6 bases and J by 2 bases, leaving 4 bases between them. This chain links TRBV6-5 with TRBJ2-2; no firm D call. This sequence originates from a woman aged 18-29 years in good health and CMV-seronegative. Sample: PBMCs. The CDR3 DNA reads TGTGCCAGCAGGTTAAACACCGGGGAGCTGTTTTTT. Its translation: CASRLNTGELFF.